These 3 T cell receptor beta chains came from one sample sequenced in a study of metastatic and nonmetastatic thyroid tumors. TCRdb called clones again from the PCR reads with MiXCR. This table holds 15,000 to 20,000 clones, around 28% found once. Prior to thyroid surgery, none of the patients had received any treatment. The sequencing input was tumor tissue. These receptors all come from a male donor with papillary thyroid cancer or a benign thyroid nodule (not recorded which). Some clones in this sample may be carry-over from other donors' samples.

This clone has ten or more counts. Different DNA sequences within this sample yield the same CDR3. The rearrangement uses TRBV6-5 and TRBJ1-2; D gene uncertain. V was pared by 0 bases and J by 4 bases, with 9 bases between. Germline CDR1 MNHEY, CDR2 SVGAGI. The CDR3 runs to 14 residues. The CDR3 bases are TGTGCCAGCAGTTACTCGAGAGAGGGCTATGGCTACACCTTC. Protein sequence: CASSYSREGYGYTF.

The V and J genes are TRBV5-1 and TRBJ1-6, with D possibly TRBD1 on 5 matching bases. The germline V gene encodes CDR1 SGHRS and CDR2 YFSETQ. Trimming cost V 2 bases and J 6 bases, with 15 bases left between them. The CDR3 has 16 residues. The CDR3 DNA is TGCGCCAGCAGCTTTTCGTTTGGGGGGACTAATTCACCCCTCCACTTT. Translated: CASSFSFGGTNSPLHF.

This clone was picked up a small number of times. Other nucleotide sequences in the sample specify the same CDR3. The J gene is TRBJ2-1, the V gene TRBV2; 14 bases line up with TRBD2. The CDR3 extends over 14 amino acids. Germline CDR1 SNHLY, CDR2 FYNNEI. V dropped 7 bases and J dropped 15; count of bases not matched to a gene: 11. The CDR3: CASIGTSGRAVPFF. In nucleotides, the CDR3 is TGTGCCAGCATCGGGACTAGCGGGAGAGCAGTTCCGTTCTTC.